Sequencing of this T cell receptor beta chain was carried out in a study of blood T cells in healthy people across ages. As regards this clonotype: Its antigen remains unknown.

The use of a sample-barcoded 5' primer and a J-beta primer mix characterized a second PCR of about 7 to 12 cycles. Individual samples furnished no less than 2.5 million CDR3-containing paired-end reads apiece. TCRdb recomputed calls from the 5' RACE reads with MiXCR, one row per CDR3 protein. The sample yields 1.5 million to 2 million distinct CDR3 sequences, more than 35% seen once. Findings and caveats of the study: A conclusive naive versus antigen-experienced comparison was prevented by the unsorted PBMCs. Expanded clonotype changes were possibly confounded by unknown donor CMV status.

This CDR3 has 15 residues. Germline CDR1 is MGHRA and CDR2 is YSYEKL. Deletions cut 0 bases from V and 4 bases from J, with 12 bases between. The material sequenced was blood. This TCR derives from a human donor in good health. The V gene is TRBV4-1, the J gene TRBJ2-5; D gene ambiguous. CDR3 sequence reads: CASSQERGARETQYF. As DNA, the CDR3 is TGCGCCAGCAGCCAAGAACGTGGAGCGAGAGAGACCCAGTACTTC.